This T cell receptor (beta chain) was documented in a study of CD8 T cells in ankylosing spondylitis (dated by TCRdb to 2016 to 2017). In the study overall: The study profiled T cell receptor beta repertoires in healthy donors and ankylosing spondylitis patients to find disease-linked TCR variants. The whole study cohort included over a hundred healthy donors and around 25 ankylosing spondylitis patients. Peripheral blood was sampled, and synovial fluid was also collected from ankylosing spondylitis patients. General study outcomes and caveats: The disease-linked clones were reported to be significantly enriched in matched synovial fluid samples from ankylosing spondylitis patients. The disease-linked clones showed a CD8+ phenotype and occurred at relatively low frequencies in peripheral blood. A TCR beta motif made up of several highly homologous amino acid variants appeared to be characteristic of blood from ankylosing spondylitis patients. Some motif variants had previously been reported in the synovial fluid and blood of reactive arthritis patients, which suggests shared mechanisms of disease initiation.

At the junction V is shortened by 6 bases and J by 0 bases, with 12 bases in between. Based on the germline V gene, the CDR1 and CDR2 sequences are SQVTM and ANQGSEA. From its cysteine to its phenylalanine, the CDR3 spans 13 amino acids. Of the read, only the CDR3 DNA is kept; its 39 bases are in frame from base 1. This clonotype came up a few times. The specificity of this receptor is unknown. Nothing much larger sits one base from this clone, and base qualities are not available. Sequencing took place on an Illumina HiSeq 2500. Quantitative 5'-RACE with molecular barcodes was the method used to prepare the TCR beta libraries. The source study handled its data this way. To identify disease-linked TCR variants, a new computational method was used, one built on a probabilistic model of VDJ rearrangement. TCRdb reworked the public reads: Q25 trimming with fastp, MiXCR clone assembly, productive beta chains retained. Each CDR3 protein gets just one entry, which takes the most common genes and DNA from the rows behind it. The V and J calls reflect TCRdb's pipeline rather than the authors' work. The sample contains about 840,000 distinct CDR3 sequences, around 11% of them found a single time. In total, the top ten clones hold roughly 0.51% of the sample.

The rearranged chain carries TRBV29-1 and TRBJ2-7, with no confident D gene call. The clonotype was recovered from a male donor with ankylosing spondylitis. The sample taken for sequencing was blood, either unsorted or a sorted T cell fraction (not recorded which). DNA sequence: TGCAGCGTCCGTCACTCGAGCTCCTACGAGCAGTACTTC. Its product reads: CSVRHSSSYEQYF.